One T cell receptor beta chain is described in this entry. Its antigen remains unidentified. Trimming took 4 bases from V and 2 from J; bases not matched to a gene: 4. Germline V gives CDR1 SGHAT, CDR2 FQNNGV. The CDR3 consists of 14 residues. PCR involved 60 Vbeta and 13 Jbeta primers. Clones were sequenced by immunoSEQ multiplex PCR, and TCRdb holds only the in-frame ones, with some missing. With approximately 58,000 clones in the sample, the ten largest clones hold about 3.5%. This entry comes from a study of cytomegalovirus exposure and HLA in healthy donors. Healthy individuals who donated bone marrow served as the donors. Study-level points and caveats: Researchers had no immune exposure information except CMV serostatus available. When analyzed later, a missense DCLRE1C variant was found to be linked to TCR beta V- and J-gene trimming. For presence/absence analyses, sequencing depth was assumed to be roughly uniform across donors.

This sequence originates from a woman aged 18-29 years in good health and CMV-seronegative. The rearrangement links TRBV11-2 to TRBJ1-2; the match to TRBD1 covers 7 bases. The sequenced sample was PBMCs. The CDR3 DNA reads TGTGCCAGCAGCTCCCGGACAGGAAACTATGGCTACACCTTC. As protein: CASSSRTGNYGYTF.